A single sample is the source of the 31 T cell receptor beta chains below, sequenced in a study of radiotherapy plus CTLA-4 blockade in lung cancer. Method: immunoSEQ multiplex PCR; TCRdb's copy keeps in-frame clones and lacks some. The sample lists over 60,000 clones, around 90% occurring once. Sequencing used peripheral blood, obtained from a patient treated with radiotherapy plus ipilimumab. The receptors were gathered from a human donor with non-small cell lung cancer that progressed on radiotherapy plus ipilimumab.

V is TRBV9 and J is TRBJ2-2; 7 bases are shared with TRBD2. Trimming cost V 3 bases and J 2 bases; bases outside gene matches: 7. This CDR3 region has 16 residues. The germline CDR1 and CDR2 sequences are SGDLS and YYNGEE. The CDR3 sequence is CASSDPSGANTGELFF. The DNA of the CDR3 is TGTGCCAGCAGCGACCCTAGCGGAGCTAACACCGGGGAGCTGTTTTTT.

A word on this clone: The conserved closing phenylalanine or tryptophan is absent in this CDR3, likely reflecting a read error. The chain is built from TRBV18 and TRBJ1-5, with 7 bases identical to TRBD1. In germline, CDR1 is KGHSH, CDR2 LQKENI. The CDR3 is made up of 15 amino acids. Trimming removed 4 bases from V and 0 bases from J; junction bases left unmatched: 3. The CDR3 reads CASSQGQASNQPQHL. The DNA for the CDR3 is TGTGCCAGCTCACAAGGACAGGCTAGCAATCAGCCCCAGCATCTT.

The chain carries TRBV28 and TRBJ1-5; possible D gene TRBD1, 6 bases. V dropped 3 bases and J dropped 6 bases, with 15 bases sitting between them. CDR1 MDHEN and CDR2 SYDVKM come from the germline V gene. CDR3 size: 15 residues. The CDR3 bases are TGTGCCAGCAGTTTCCCCGGGGGCGGGGGTCAGCCCCAGCATTTT. Residues: CASSFPGGGGQPQHF.

This chain joins TRBV18 and TRBJ1-2; D is undetermined. V lost 4 bases and J 6 bases, leaving 6 bases between the germline ends. This CDR3 is 11 amino acids long. The germline CDR1 and CDR2 sequences are KGHSH and LQKENI. This CDR3 reads CASSLGNGYTF. The CDR3 nucleotides are TGTGCCAGCTCACTCGGAAATGGCTACACCTTC.

This chain connects TRBV10-1 to TRBJ2-3; 8 nucleotides align to TRBD2. There are 16 residues in the CDR3. Germline V gene sequence: CDR1 WNHNN, CDR2 SYGVQD (reference sequence). The V segment lost 2 bases and the J segment 4 bases; nucleotides outside the gene matches: 8. CDR3 DNA sequence: TGCGCCAGCAGTGAGCCCAGCGGGAGTGTTTCAGATACGCAGTATTTT. This translates into CASSEPSGSVSDTQYF.

In its sample, this clone ranks as medium-sized. V usage is TRBV5-1 and J usage is TRBJ2-7; 9 nucleotides match TRBD2. The CDR3 sequence is 15 residues long. With 4 bases clipped from V and 9 bases from J, the junction kept 14 bases outside the gene matches. Per germline, CDR1 SGHRS and CDR2 YFSETQ. The CDR3 loop is CASSIPGLAGVRQYV. DNA of the CDR3: TGCGCCAGCAGCATACCGGGACTAGCCGGGGTCCGGCAGTACGTC.

The V and J genes are TRBV6-1 and TRBJ2-7; 8 nucleotides agree with TRBD1. Germline V lookup: CDR1 MNHNS, CDR2 SASEGT. V was clipped by 3 bases and J by 6 bases; unmatched bases: 7. The CDR3 is made up of 14 amino acids. CDR3 protein: CASSEDRVLAEQYV. The CDR3 region has the DNA TGTGCCAGCAGTGAGGACAGGGTTCTTGCCGAGCAGTACGTC.

CDR3 sequence (DNA): TGTGCCAGCAGTACGGGACAGGGGAACACTGAAGCTTTCTTT. It encodes CASSTGQGNTEAFF. J is TRBJ1-1 and V is TRBV7-9; 9 bases fit TRBD1. Germline-derived CDR1 and CDR2 are SEHNR and FQNEAQ (reference sequence). Germline trimming cut 6 bases from V and 1 base from J; bases unmatched to any gene: 3. The CDR3 consists of 14 residues. Full variable domain (rest looked up from reference TRBV7-9 and TRBJ1-1): DTGVSQNPRHKITKRGQNVTFRCDPISEHNRLYWYRQTLGQGPEFLTYFQNEAQLEKSRLLSDRFSAERPKGSFSTLEIQRTEQGDSAMYLCASSTGQGNTEAFFGQGTRLTVV.

This chain joins TRBV12-5 and TRBJ1-3; possibly TRBD1 for D (6 bases). Germline V CDR1 and CDR2: LGHNT, FRNRAP. Trimming removed 3 bases from V and 2 bases from J, with 14 bases in between. CDR3 length: 16 amino acids. DNA for the CDR3: TGTGCTAGTGGTTTAGGGCAGGGGACGCCTGGAAACACCATATATTTT. It yields the protein CASGLGQGTPGNTIYF.

A note on this clone: Compared with germline, one end of the junction differs, possibly owing to a read error. The J gene is TRBJ2-3, the V gene TRBV12-5; 7 nucleotides match TRBD2. Germline V gene data show CDR1 as LGHNT and CDR2 as FRNRAP. This CDR3 has 13 amino acids. In DNA, the CDR3 is TGTGCTAGTGGCTTGGCGGGAGCAGATACGCAGTATTTT. It yields the protein CASGLAGADTQYF.

This clone appeared a single time. The chain recombines TRBV7-9 with TRBJ2-1, with 14 bases identical to TRBD2. This CDR3 spans 15 amino acids. Looked up from germline, CDR1 is SEHNR and CDR2 is FQNEAQ (reference sequence). The ends lost 5 bases at V and 9 bases at J; junction bases unmatched: 6. CDR3 residues: CASSAGLAGVGEQFF. DNA for the CDR3: TGTGCCAGCAGCGCGGGACTAGCGGGAGTGGGTGAGCAGTTCTTC.

The rearrangement uses TRBV27 and TRBJ2-1; 7 bases are shared with TRBD1. Germline V CDR1 and CDR2: MNHEY, SMNVEV (reference sequence). This CDR3 has 13 amino acids. V was clipped by 6 bases and J by 8 bases; unmatched bases: 7. The chain's CDR3 is CASRRQGVDEQFF. The CDR3 DNA is TGTGCCAGCAGGCGACAGGGCGTCGATGAGCAGTTCTTC.

Only one count was recorded for this clone. CDR3 bases: TGTGCCAGCAGCGTTAGGGCGTCTTTCGGTGAGCAGTTCTTC. Amino acid sequence: CASSVRASFGEQFF. V usage is TRBV9 and J usage is TRBJ2-1; no definite D call. Germline assignment: CDR1 SGDLS and CDR2 YYNGEE. V shed 2 bases and J shed 9 bases, with 15 bases lying between them. The CDR3 covers 14 residues.

The chain recombines TRBV6-5 with TRBJ1-2; D may be TRBD1 (5 bases). Germline CDR1 and CDR2: MNHEY and SVGAGI. V lost 0 bases, J lost 5 bases, and 13 bases lay in between. This CDR3 is built from 15 residues. The CDR3 region is CASSYSIRGRYGYTF. The CDR3 bases are TGTGCCAGCAGTTACTCGATAAGGGGCCGGTATGGCTACACCTTC.

V is TRBV15 and J is TRBJ1-1, with 7 positions matching TRBD1. Germline values: CDR1 LNHNV, CDR2 YYDKDF (reference sequence). With 5 bases clipped from V and 5 bases from J, the junction kept 14 bases outside the gene matches. The CDR3 covers 16 residues. The CDR3 is CATSRAGGDVKTEAFF. DNA for the CDR3: TGTGCCACCAGCCGGGCAGGGGGGGATGTTAAAACTGAAGCTTTCTTT.

The chain uses TRBV25-1 and TRBJ1-2; D is possibly TRBD1 (5 bases). Trimming pared 2 bases from V and 8 bases from J, leaving 24 bases between. The CDR3 loop spans 17 amino acids. Germline V gives CDR1 MGHDK, CDR2 SYGVNS. CDR3 sequence: CASSEGTGLDRRNGYTF. In DNA form, the CDR3 reads TGTGCCAGCAGTGAAGGGACCGGACTCGACAGAAGGAACGGCTACACCTTC.

The rearrangement joins TRBV28 to TRBJ2-7; D unresolved. Per the germline V gene, CDR1 is MDHEN and CDR2 is SYDVKM. This CDR3 contains 14 residues. Trimming took 0 bases from V and 3 from J, leaving 9 bases between them. In DNA, the CDR3 is TGTGCCAGCAGTTTATGGCCGAAAAACTACGAGCAGTACTTC. Encoded protein: CASSLWPKNYEQYF. Based on the CDR3 plus reference TRBV28 and TRBJ2-7, the full variable domain is DVKVTQSSRYLVKRTGEKVFLECVQDMDHENMFWYRQDPGLGLRLIYFSYDVKMKEKGDIPEGYSVSREKKERFSLILESASTNQTSMYLCASSLWPKNYEQYFGPGTRLTVT.

V gene TRBV7-9 combines with J gene TRBJ2-7, with TRBD2 identical over 9 bases. The J segment lost 4 bases and the V segment lost 2 bases, leaving 6 bases of the junction unmatched. The germline gives CDR1 SEHNR, CDR2 FQNEAQ (reference sequence). The CDR3 runs 15 residues. CDR3 in DNA: TGTGCCAGCAGCTTATTGCGGGAGGGCCGATACGAGCAGTACTTC. This translates into CASSLLREGRYEQYF.

The chain joins TRBV12-5 to TRBJ2-7; D remains ambiguous. The CDR3 is 13 residues long. V was pared by 4 bases and J by 3 bases, with 10 bases between. Germline V gives CDR1 LGHNT, CDR2 FRNRAP. The chain's CDR3 is CASGSPGYYEQYF. CDR3 coding DNA: TGTGCTAGTGGTTCCCCTGGATACTACGAGCAGTACTTC.

The chain couples TRBV5-1 to TRBJ2-5; D call uncertain. This CDR3 is 16 amino acids long. Germline V lookup: CDR1 SGHRS, CDR2 YFSETQ. Trimming took 0 bases from V and 5 from J, leaving 17 bases between them. The CDR3 sequence is CASSLAFGQNGETQYF. The CDR3, as DNA: TGCGCCAGCAGCTTGGCCTTCGGGCAGAACGGGGAGACCCAGTACTTC.

J is TRBJ1-5 and V is TRBV21-1. TRBV21-1 is a pseudogene locus. The CDR3 sequence is 9 residues long. CDR3 sequence (DNA): TGTGCCAACTATCAGCCCCAGCATTTT. Translation gives CANYQPQHF.

V usage is TRBV5-1 and J usage is TRBJ2-7; D not certain. Trimming shortened V by 7 bases and J by 0 bases, and 8 bases separated the two germline ends. The V gene's germline CDR1 is SGHRS and CDR2 YFSETQ. The CDR3 has 12 residues. CDR3 protein: CASGVGSYEQYF. DNA for the CDR3: TGCGCCAGCGGGGTGGGCTCCTACGAGCAGTACTTC. Filled out from reference TRBV5-1 and TRBJ2-7, the complete variable domain reads KAGVTQTPRYLIKTRGQQVTLSCSPISGHRSVSWYQQTPGQGLQFLFEYFSETQRNKGNFPGRFSGRQFSNSRSEMNVSTLELGDSALYLCASGVGSYEQYFGPGTRLTVT.

The chain couples TRBV11-2 to TRBJ1-2; D is uncertain. This CDR3 contains 16 residues. Trimming removed 2 bases at V and 4 bases at J, with 17 bases between. Germline CDR1 and CDR2: SGHAT and FQNNGV. The CDR3 protein is CASSLFAGEDGYGYTF. In nucleotides, the CDR3 is TGTGCCAGCAGCTTATTTGCTGGGGAGGACGGCTATGGCTACACCTTC.

The J gene is TRBJ1-5, the V gene TRBV9, with 7 bases that match TRBD1. Trimming took 0 bases from V and 9 from J; bases not matched to a gene: 6. The germline gives CDR1 SGDLS, CDR2 YYNGEE. This CDR3 is 14 amino acids long. CDR3 DNA sequence: TGTGCCAGCAGCGTAGGCGGGCAGGGGGGGCCCCAGCATTTT. It is translated as CASSVGGQGGPQHF.

CDR3 sequence (DNA): TGTGCCAGCAGATTAACAGGGGGCGGCTATGGCTACACCTTC. This codes for CASRLTGGGYGYTF. The chain is built from TRBV5-4 and TRBJ1-2; 9 bases map to TRBD1. CDR1 is SGHNT, CDR2 YYREEE, per germline (reference sequence). The CDR3 loop spans 14 amino acids. With 5 bases clipped from V and 4 bases from J, the junction kept 6 bases outside the gene matches. Full variable domain (remainder filled in from reference TRBV5-4 and TRBJ1-2): ETGVTQSPTHLIKTRGQQVTLRCSSQSGHNTVSWYQQALGQGPQFIFQYYREEENGRGNFPPRFSGLQFPNYSSELNVNALELDDSALYLCASRLTGGGYGYTFGSGTRLTVV.

This clone was observed a few times. The chain employs TRBV19 and TRBJ1-1, with TRBD1 identical over 9 bases. Per the germline V gene, CDR1 is LNHDA and CDR2 is SQIVND (reference sequence). CDR3 length: 14 amino acids. V lost 7 bases, J lost 5 bases, and 8 bases stayed unmatched. The CDR3 protein is CASNTGGVGTEAFF. The CDR3 DNA follows: TGTGCCAGTAATACAGGGGGCGTAGGGACTGAAGCTTTCTTT.

Only one count was recorded for this clone. The chain combines TRBV2 with TRBJ2-5; TRBD2 matches 7 bases. CDR1 SNHLY and CDR2 FYNNEI come from the germline V gene. The V gene end was trimmed by 0 bases and the J gene end by 7 bases; junction bases not matched to a gene: 8. The CDR3 extends over 15 amino acids. CDR3 sequence reads: CASSEARAGRGTQYF. The CDR3 DNA reads TGTGCCAGCAGTGAAGCTCGTGCGGGGAGGGGGACCCAGTACTTC. The whole variable domain, filled in from reference TRBV2 and TRBJ2-5, reads EPEVTQTPSHQVTQMGQEVILRCVPISNHLYFYWYRQILGQKVEFLVSFYNNEISEKSEIFDDQFSVERPDGSNFTLKIRSTKLEDSAMYFCASSEARAGRGTQYFGPGTRLLVL.

The chain carries TRBV6-1 and TRBJ2-7; TRBD1 matches 8 bases. The V gene's germline CDR1 is MNHNS and CDR2 SASEGT. V shed 1 base and J 2 bases; nucleotides not matched to a gene: 4. There are 15 residues in the CDR3. CDR3 sequence reads: CASSEETGATYEQYF. CDR3 DNA: TGTGCCAGCAGTGAAGAGACAGGGGCGACCTACGAGCAGTACTTC.

The chain links TRBV28 to TRBJ2-2; D unclear. This CDR3 is 13 amino acids long. In germline, CDR1 is MDHEN, CDR2 SYDVKM. Trimming left V 7 bases short and J 0 bases short, with 6 bases between. CDR3 loop: CASIVPNTGELFF. The CDR3 coding sequence is TGTGCCAGCATCGTACCGAACACCGGGGAGCTGTTTTTT.

The chain recombines TRBV11-2 with TRBJ2-2; D is unclear. Germline CDR1 is SGHAT and CDR2 is FQNNGV. Trimming stripped 3 bases from V and 0 bases from J, with 8 bases between. The CDR3 spans 15 residues. The CDR3 loop is CASSLSDSNTGELFF. The CDR3 region has the DNA TGTGCCAGCAGCTTGAGCGACTCGAACACCGGGGAGCTGTTTTTT.

The gene calls are TRBV5-1 and TRBJ2-3; 7 positions agree with TRBD2. V shed 4 bases and J 0 bases; nucleotides not matched to a gene: 11. From germline, CDR1 is SGHRS and CDR2 YFSETQ. The CDR3 spans 17 residues. In DNA form, the CDR3 reads TGCGCCAGCAGCCAGGGACGCCGGGGGGTCAGCACAGATACGCAGTATTTT. This sequence encodes CASSQGRRGVSTDTQYF.